This is a list of T cell receptor beta chains from one sample in a study of blood T cells in healthy people across ages. TCRdb reprocessed the 5' RACE reads via MiXCR and lists one record per CDR3 protein. The sample comprises 1.5 million to 2 million distinct CDR3 sequences, 28% of which are singletons, and about 7.7% rests with the top ten. The sample comprised blood. Receptor source: a woman between 25 and 40 years old in good health. Both conserved end residues are part of each CDR3. A D gene is named only where the DNA matches it firmly. The listing skips clone size in some rows; elsewhere it reads once, few, many or a size class.

TRBD1	.	TRBV9	20	TRBJ2-1	TGTGCCAGCAGCGTAGCTACAGGGGTTAGGGGGTCAGATTCCTACAATGAGCAGTTCTTC	CASSVATGVRGSDSYNEQFF
.	many	TRBV29-1	14	TRBJ1-2	TGCAGCGCCCTCAAAGGACAGAACCTTTATGGCTACACCTTC	CSALKGQNLYGYTF
.	.	TRBV6-2/TRBV6-3	13	TRBJ2-1	TGTGCCAGCAGCTCTTGGACTGGGAATGAGCAGTTCTTC	CASSSWTGNEQFF
.	many	TRBV7-9	13	TRBJ2-7	TGTGCCAGCAGCTTCCGGTGGCACTACGAGCAGTACTTC	CASSFRWHYEQYF
.	.	TRBV6-6	16	TRBJ2-2	TGTGCCAGCAGTTTGGTGGTAGCGGTACTCACCGGGGAGCTGTTTTTT	CASSLVVAVLTGELFF
.	few	TRBV5-1	14	TRBJ2-2	TGTGCCAGCAGCTGGACTGGGAACACCGGGGAGCTGTTTTTT	CASSWTGNTGELFF
.	.	TRBV7-2	12	TRBJ2-1	TGTGCCAGCAGCTTACTAAGGATAGAGCAGTTCTTC	CASSLLRIEQFF
TRBD1	.	TRBV5-1	13	TRBJ1-1	TGCGCCAGCAGCCCGGGACAGGGGAACGAAGCTTTCTTT	CASSPGQGNEAFF
.	few	TRBV6-5	16	TRBJ1-6	TGTGCCAGCAGTTATCGCTGGGAGTGGGATAATTCACCCCTCCACTTT	CASSYRWEWDNSPLHF
.	few	TRBV10-3	14	TRBJ1-2	TGTGCCATCAGTGAAGGCAGGGTATCTGATGGCTACACCTTC	CAISEGRVSDGYTF
TRBD1	.	TRBV3-1	14	TRBJ1-2	TGTGCCAGCAGCCAGCAGGACAGGGGGCGAGGCTACACCTTC	CASSQQDRGRGYTF
.	.	TRBV27	17	TRBJ2-1	TGTGCCAGCAGTTCCAACCACCTTCGAGCGGTCTCCTACGAGCAGTTCTTC	CASSSNHLRAVSYEQFF
.	.	TRBV21-1	16	TRBJ1-2	.	CASSNQSPGGAYGCTF
TRBD2	once	TRBV7-2	16	TRBJ2-7	TGTGCCAGCAGCGTGGGACGAGCGGGAGTAGGCTACGAGCAGTACTTC	CASSVGRAGVGYEQYF
.	once	TRBV9	14	TRBJ1-1	TGTGCCAGCAGCGTAGATCCCCGAAACACTGAAGCTTTCTTT	CASSVDPRNTEAFF
.	.	TRBV12-3/TRBV12-4	18	TRBJ2-6	TGTGCCAGCAGTTACCCCTATAATACAGCCTCTGGGGCCAACGTCCTGACTTTC	CASSYPYNTASGANVLTF
.	few	TRBV6-6	15	TRBJ1-2	TGTGCCAGCATTTCTGGGGGAACCGGGGGCTATGGCTACACCTTC	CASISGGTGGYGYTF
.	.	TRBV5-5	13	TRBJ2-5	TGTGTCAGCAGCTTGGGCCCACAAGAGACCCAGTACTTC	CVSSLGPQETQYF
TRBD1	many	TRBV7-3	20	TRBJ1-2	TGTGCCAGCAGCTTAACCCCGGACAGGGCGGCGGGAAAAGGAGGCTATGGCTACACCTTC	CASSLTPDRAAGKGGYGYTF
.	few	TRBV12-3/TRBV12-4	14	TRBJ1-6	TGTGCCAGCAGTGAGGGTTCCCCTAATTCACCCCTCCACTTT	CASSEGSPNSPLHF
.	.	TRBV3-1	15	TRBJ1-2	TGTGCCAGCAGCCAAGAAGTTGGGGTCTACTATGGCTACACCTTC	CASSQEVGVYYGYTF
.	few	TRBV12-3/TRBV12-4	14	TRBJ2-1	TGTGCCAGCACCACCAGGCCTGGTGGGGTTGAGCAGTTCTTC	CASTTRPGGVEQFF
TRBD1	.	TRBV7-9	13	TRBJ2-7	TGTGCCAGCAGCTCACAGGGGAACTACGAGCAGTACTTC	CASSSQGNYEQYF
TRBD2	.	TRBV7-6	16	TRBJ2-5	TGTGCCAGCAGCCTAGCCCCTAGCGGGAGCGTGAAGACCCAGTACTTC	CASSLAPSGSVKTQYF
.	few	TRBV18	19	TRBJ1-6	TGTGCCAGCTCACCACCCACTCCATCGTTGTTCGACGGAAATTCACCCCTCCACTTT	CASSPPTPSLFDGNSPLHF
.	.	TRBV7-9	14	TRBJ2-1	TGTGCCAGCAGCCGACAGGACAGTCGCGATGAGCAGTTCTTC	CASSRQDSRDEQFF
TRBD1	few	TRBV29-1	14	TRBJ1-1	TGCAGCGTTGAAGACAGGGGGTGGAACACTGAAGCTTTCTTT	CSVEDRGWNTEAFF
.	.	TRBV11-1	15	TRBJ2-5	TGTGCCAGCAGCCAAACGGGCGGCAGCCAAGAGACCCAGTACTTC	CASSQTGGSQETQYF
.	.	TRBV30	13	TRBJ2-5	TGTGCCTGGAGCATTTCCCACCAAGAGACCCAGTACTTC	CAWSISHQETQYF
.	few	TRBV12-3/TRBV12-4	13	TRBJ2-3	TGTGCCAGCAGTTTGACAGATAAAGATACGCAGTATTTT	CASSLTDKDTQYF
.	.	TRBV5-1	14	TRBJ2-1	TGCGCCAGCGGGACGGGGTTGGGATACAATGAGCAGTTCTTC	CASGTGLGYNEQFF
.	many	TRBV4-1	16	TRBJ2-7	TGCGCCAGCAGCCCCCTGGGCGGGGACACACTGTCAAAGCAGTACTTC	CASSPLGGDTLSKQYF
.	few	TRBV15	20	TRBJ2-1	TGTGCCACCAGCAGAGATGGCGAGCGGGCCGTCGGGGTCTCCTACAATGAGCAGTTCTTC	CATSRDGERAVGVSYNEQFF
.	.	TRBV12-3/TRBV12-4	15	TRBJ2-7	TGTGCCTGCAGTAGTACAGGGAAAAGTCTCTACGAGCAGTACTTC	CACSSTGKSLYEQYF
.	few	TRBV11-2	16	TRBJ1-4	TGTGCCAGCAGACGTTCTTTTAGGACAGTAGGTGAAAAACTGTTTTTT	CASRRSFRTVGEKLFF
TRBD1	.	TRBV29-1	12	TRBJ2-7	TGCAGCCTGGACAGGGGGCATTACGAGCAGTACTTC	CSLDRGHYEQYF
TRBD2	.	TRBV6-2/TRBV6-3	14	TRBJ2-7	TGTGCCAGCGGTCAGAGGGTAGCGGGAAACGAGCAGTACTTC	CASGQRVAGNEQYF
.	few	TRBV27	17	TRBJ2-1	TGTGCCAGCAGTCCCCAACTTGAGACGACGGGTCGCAATGAGCAGTTCTTC	CASSPQLETTGRNEQFF
.	few	TRBV12-3/TRBV12-4	15	TRBJ1-1	TGTGCCAGCAGTTTAGAAGCCCCGCGGCGCACTGAAGCTTTCTTT	CASSLEAPRRTEAFF
.	.	TRBV9	13	TRBJ1-1	TGTGCCAGCCGCAGATTGAGCAACACTGAAGCTTTCTTT	CASRRLSNTEAFF
.	many	TRBV28	11	TRBJ2-7	TGTGCCAGCAGTTTCAGGATTGAGCAGTACTTC	CASSFRIEQYF
TRBD1	.	TRBV7-6	16	TRBJ2-1	TGTGCCAGCAGCACCACGGGACAGGGGGCCTACAATGAGCAGTTCTTC	CASSTTGQGAYNEQFF
.	once	TRBV28	16	TRBJ2-4	TGTGCCAGCAGCCTATTCGCACCTCTAGCCAAAAACATTCAGTACTTC	CASSLFAPLAKNIQYF
TRBD2	.	TRBV20-1	16	TRBJ2-7	TGCAGTGTTAGACTAGCGGGGGCGAGCTCCTACAATGAGCAGTACTTC	CSVRLAGASSYNEQYF